The text below deals with one TCR beta chain. This sample is drawn from a study of response to subunit inactivated influenza vaccine. Germline CDR1 is DFQATT and CDR2 is SNEGSKA (reference sequence). The J segment lost 3 bases and the V segment lost 6 bases, leaving 12 bases of the junction unmatched. There are 15 residues in the CDR3. TCRdb re-called the RT-PCR reads with MiXCR, one entry per CDR3 protein. Of roughly 500,000 distinct CDR3 sequences listed, about 25% are singletons. This specimen consisted of CD4+ T cells sorted from PBMCs, obtained 5 days after vaccination. The rearrangement joins TRBV20-1 to TRBJ2-7; 9 bases fit TRBD2. The TCR originated in a man aged 45-65 years who received an inactivated influenza vaccine. CDR3 amino acids: CSAPTSGRLRYEQYF. As DNA, the CDR3 is TGCAGTGCCCCGACTAGCGGACGGCTTCGCTACGAGCAGTACTTC.